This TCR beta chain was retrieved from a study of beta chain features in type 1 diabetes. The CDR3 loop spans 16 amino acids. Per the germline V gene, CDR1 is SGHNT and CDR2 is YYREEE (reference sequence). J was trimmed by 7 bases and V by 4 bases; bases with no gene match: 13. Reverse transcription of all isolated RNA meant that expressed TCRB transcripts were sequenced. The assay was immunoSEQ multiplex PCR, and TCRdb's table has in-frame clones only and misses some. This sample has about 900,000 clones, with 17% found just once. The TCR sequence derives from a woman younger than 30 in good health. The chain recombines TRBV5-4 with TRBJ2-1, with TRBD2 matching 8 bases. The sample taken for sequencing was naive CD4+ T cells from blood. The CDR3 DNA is TGTGCCAGCAGCCCTTACGGGCGGGAGGACCTAAATGAGCAGTTCTTC. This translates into CASSPYGREDLNEQFF.